The clone carrying this T cell receptor (beta chain) appeared a few times. Germline is not matched at one junction end, which may reflect a read error. The data derive from a study of regulatory T cells in long-lasting Graves disease. Both iRepertoire HTBI primers and Arm-PCR of CDR3 regions were used to build the TCR beta libraries. TCRdb passed the multiplex PCR reads through MiXCR, listing each CDR3 protein once. Here the sample spans roughly 510,000 distinct CDR3 sequences, about 16% being singletons. Time point noted: newly diagnosed GD, antithyroid drugs for less than 3 months. The TCR library used RNA extracted from PBMCs. These same data were also listed under a study on T cells in Graves' hyperthyroidism and ophthalmopathy. Per that paper: It was uncontrolled infection, other autoimmune disease, pregnancy or lactation that excluded patients. Researchers report that a 13 V-J model separated ophthalmopathy from stable hyperthyroidism.

The input for sequencing was peripheral blood mononuclear cells (PBMCs), taken at new diagnosis, from a patient treated with antithyroid drugs. This TCR derives from a man younger than 35 with Graves disease.

CDR3 loop: CASSLLAGASTGTQYF. CDR3 sequence (DNA): TGTGCCAGCAGTCTCTTAGCGGGAGCTAGCACAGGTACGCAGTATTTT. The gene calls are TRBV27 and TRBJ2-3; 9 nucleotides agree with TRBD2. CDR1 is MNHEY, CDR2 SMNVEV, per germline (reference sequence). The CDR3 consists of 16 residues.